This TCR beta chain was recovered during a study of tumor-infiltrating lymphocytes in localized non-small cell lung cancer (dated by TCRdb to 2020 to 2023). For the wider study: The cohort covered several histologies, both smokers and never-smokers, and patients whose samples were collected after neoadjuvant chemotherapy. Each patient contributed resected tumor tissue and uninvolved lung tissue from the same patient, described as non-adjacent to the tumor. TCR sequencing was one of several integrated assays, alongside flow cytometry, multiplex immunofluorescence, RNA-seq, exome sequencing and proteomics, applied to the same patients. The overall ICON cohort was composed of 140 or so surgical patients with localized non-small cell lung cancer whose tumors were resected. The paired tumor versus uninvolved lung comparison of immunoSEQ T-cell fraction included 55 patients.

CDR3 length: 13 amino acids, cysteine to phenylalanine. The read is trimmed to its CDR3 DNA, 39 bases read in frame from base 1. In the germline V gene, CDR1 corresponds to SGHTA and CDR2 to FQGNSA. V gives up 6 bases and J gives up 5 bases, and the segment between their germline ends measures 11 bases. ICON enrollment began in April 2016, and the last patient was enrolled in 2018. A subcohort of around 76 patients provided fresh tumor and matched uninvolved tissue for in-depth immune analyses, with TCR sequencing among those analyses. TCR sequencing was performed on DNA isolated from bulk tissue, without cell sorting. Overall study outcomes, separate from this receptor: Because assay coverage varied across patients depending on available tissue quantity, TCR sequencing was performed for only a subset of the cohort. TCR-derived T-cell fraction did not differ between the flow cytometry-defined immunotypes IM1 (good prognosis) and IM2 (poor prognosis). Because different pieces of the same tissue were used for different assays, technical variation could not be separated from intratumor heterogeneity. Tumor T-cell fraction from TCR sequencing was not associated with recurrence-free survival (p = 0.61). TCRbeta sequencing supported higher T cell infiltration in tumors than in uninvolved lung tissue, consistent with immunofluorescence CD3 counts.

In the case of this clone: Its binding antigen is unknown. No quality values exist for individual bases; no much larger clone is one base distant.

The T-cell fraction in tumor and uninvolved lung tissue was obtained from TCR sequencing using the immunoSEQ assay. The published analysis was carried out like this. For survival analysis, patients were divided into high (upper tertile) and low (lower two tertiles) T-cell fraction groups, which were compared by log-rank test. A signed-rank test was used to check for differences in T-cell fraction between paired tumor and uninvolved lung. TCRdb re-hosts the immuneACCESS table, in-frame sequences only. Its copies lack some clones; in the studies checked, an unresolved V gene accounts for under half of them, and the cause for the rest is not known. For V, J and clone size, that table is used; D and trimming come from the DNA. The sample table records 21,000 or so clones; roughly three quarters of these occur just once. The ten top clones hold under 4% of the sample.

Source material: lung tumor tissue. The sequence is built from TRBV7-2 and TRBJ2-1; no D gene call is confident. The source is a human donor with non-small cell lung cancer. The DNA sequence is given as TGTGCCAGCAGTCTATCAGCCAACAATGAGCAGTTCTTC. Translated, this gives CASSLSANNEQFF.